This T cell receptor (beta chain) stems from a study of blood T cells in healthy people across ages. The CDR3 has 15 residues. V was trimmed by 2 bases and J by 0 bases, leaving 10 bases between them. CDR1 and CDR2 from the germline V gene are MNHNY and SVGAGI (reference sequence). Sample-barcoded 5' priming and a J-beta primer mix drove a second PCR of about 7 to 12 cycles. Each CDR3 protein is one row after TCRdb ran MiXCR on the 5' RACE reads. Of approximately 490,000 distinct CDR3 sequences listed, around 24% were seen once; the top ten hold around 10%. This clonotype has a handful of counts. These records were also assigned to another study, of T cells of mothers and their children.

The chain combines TRBV6-6 with TRBJ2-5; D is perhaps TRBD1 (5 bases). Sample: blood. The TCR was taken from a boy younger than 18 in good health. CDR3 loop: CASSYNGADQETQYF. The CDR3 bases are TGTGCCAGCAGTTACAATGGGGCCGACCAAGAGACCCAGTACTTC.